These 26 T cell receptor beta chains came from one sample sequenced in a study of radiation and T cells in renal cell carcinoma. Time point meaning: baseline pretreatment blood. Treatment noted: 15 Gy SBRT to primary tumor, nephrectomy 4 weeks later. Clones were read by immunoSEQ multiplex PCR, and TCRdb kept only the in-frame ones, dropping some. Among roughly 100,000 clones listed, around nine tenths were seen once. The sequencing used blood, collected from a patient whose treatment included radiotherapy and nephrectomy. These receptors all come from a man aged 50 or older with renal cell carcinoma.

The chain links TRBV5-3 to TRBJ1-1; no clear D gene. TRBV5-3 is given ORF status, its function remaining uncertain. The CDR3 runs to 14 residues. V lost 5 bases and J 0 bases, leaving 11 bases between the germline ends. DNA for the CDR3: TGTGCCAGAAGTACATGGAGGCTGAACACTGAAGCTTTCTTT. It translates to CARSTWRLNTEAFF.

The chain joins TRBV2 to TRBJ1-2; TRBD1 might be the D (5 bases). The V end lost 0 bases, the J end lost 1 base, and 24 bases lay between the germline ends. Germline assignment: CDR1 SNHLY and CDR2 FYNNEI. The CDR3 runs 20 residues. In nucleotides, the CDR3 is TGTGCCAGCAGTGAAGCCGAGCGATTTTGGACCGGGACGAATAACTATGGCTACACCTTC. Protein sequence: CASSEAERFWTGTNNYGYTF.

This clone has a handful of counts. This chain uses TRBV30 with TRBJ1-1; D is unclear. In germline, CDR1 is GTSNPN, CDR2 SVGIG (reference sequence). The CDR3 extends over 11 amino acids. V gave up 3 bases and J gave up 11 bases, with 13 bases separating them. CDR3 nucleotides: TGTGCCTGGAGCTCATTTAGTGGGGCTTTCTTT. It specifies CAWSSFSGAFF.

The sample holds a few counts of this clone. The chain links TRBV7-9 to TRBJ2-3; unclear D gene. This CDR3 has 14 amino acids. The V gene's germline CDR1 is SEHNR and CDR2 FQNEAQ (reference sequence). The ends were cut back, 2 bases at V and 0 bases at J, with 6 bases in the middle. This chain's CDR3 is CASSLIASTDTQYF. CDR3 in DNA: TGTGCCAGCAGCTTAATTGCTAGCACAGATACGCAGTATTTT. The variable domain in full, completed from reference TRBV7-9 and TRBJ2-3, reads DTGVSQNPRHKITKRGQNVTFRCDPISEHNRLYWYRQTLGQGPEFLTYFQNEAQLEKSRLLSDRFSAERPKGSFSTLEIQRTEQGDSAMYLCASSLIASTDTQYFGPGTRLTVL.

The chain carries TRBV7-8 and TRBJ2-1; 8 positions match TRBD2. Germline CDR1 reads SGHVS; CDR2 reads FQNEAQ. Losses at the gene ends were 3 bases for V and 0 bases for J; bases not matched to a gene: 16. The length of the CDR3 is 20 residues. The CDR3: CASSFKTAREAYTSYNEQFF. CDR3 nucleotides: TGTGCCAGCAGCTTCAAGACTGCGCGGGAGGCCTATACCTCCTACAATGAGCAGTTCTTC.

This chain links TRBV19 with TRBJ1-3; no firm D call. The CDR3 runs 16 residues. Germline V gene sequence: CDR1 LNHDA, CDR2 SQIVND (reference sequence). With 3 bases removed from V and 0 bases from J, the gap between germline ends came to 12 bases. CDR3 nucleotides: TGTGCCAGTAGTATTAGGGAAACCGACTCTGGAAACACCATATATTTT. Protein product: CASSIRETDSGNTIYF.

V gene TRBV11-2 combines with J gene TRBJ2-7; 7 positions agree with TRBD1. CDR1 and CDR2 from the germline V gene are SGHAT and FQNNGV. The CDR3 runs 16 residues. V trimming: 3 bases; J trimming: 5 bases; junction bases outside the gene matches: 13. The CDR3, as DNA: TGTGCCAGCAGCTTTTCAACAGGGGAGTTTTCCGACGAGCAGTACTTC. It is translated as CASSFSTGEFSDEQYF.

The chain is built from TRBV2 and TRBJ2-4; 7 bases fit TRBD1. CDR3 length: 14 residues. Trimming took 5 bases from V and 8 from J; bases not matched to a gene: 9. Germline V gene sequence: CDR1 SNHLY, CDR2 FYNNEI. The CDR3 DNA reads as TGTGCCAGCAGTTACACAGGGGTCGAGTACATTCAGTACTTC. Its protein is CASSYTGVEYIQYF.

The chain is built from TRBV28 and TRBJ2-5; no reliable D call. This CDR3 is built from 13 residues. V lost 5 bases and J lost 2, with 9 bases in between. CDR1 and CDR2 (germline): MDHEN, SYDVKM. The CDR3 protein is CASSPQVQETQYF. The CDR3 region has the DNA TGTGCCAGCAGTCCCCAGGTGCAAGAGACCCAGTACTTC.

The rearrangement uses TRBV4-1 and TRBJ1-4; unclear D gene. This CDR3 is built from 15 residues. Trimming took off 0 bases at V and 8 bases at J, with 13 bases between the two ends. Germline CDR1 MGHRA, CDR2 YSYEKL. CDR3 nucleotides: TGCGCCAGCAGCCAAGACTTTCAACTCGGGGAAAAACTGTTTTTT. It specifies CASSQDFQLGEKLFF.

The rearrangement joins TRBV5-6 to TRBJ1-6; 8 nucleotides align to TRBD1. J was trimmed by 8 bases and V by 0 bases; bases with no gene match: 1. CDR1 and CDR2 (germline): SGHDT, YYEEEE. CDR3 length equals 14 residues. CDR3: CASSLAGGYSPLHF. Here the CDR3 DNA reads TGTGCCAGCAGCTTGGCAGGGGGCTATTCACCCCTCCACTTT.

The chain combines TRBV14 with TRBJ1-1; D ambiguous. V was trimmed by 6 bases and J by 0 bases, leaving 20 bases between them. The germline V gene encodes CDR1 SGHDN and CDR2 FVKESK. This CDR3 is built from 17 residues. CDR3 nucleotide sequence: TGTGCCAGCAGTCCCCGTGACTTAGGGCGAATGAACACTGAAGCTTTCTTT. The encoded protein is CASSPRDLGRMNTEAFF.

The V and J genes are TRBV5-8 and TRBJ1-2, with D unresolved. This CDR3 spans 15 amino acids. The V gene lost 0 bases and the J gene lost 4 bases, with 13 bases spanning the gap. Germline CDR1 SGHTS, CDR2 YDEGEE. Here the CDR3 reads CASSLAGPGGYGYTF. The CDR3 coding sequence is TGTGCCAGCAGCTTGGCCGGGCCGGGTGGCTATGGCTACACCTTC.

This sequence joins TRBV11-2 and TRBJ2-7, with a tentative D call TRBD2 (6 bases). This CDR3 spans 15 amino acids. Deletions cut 5 bases from V and 9 bases from J, with 23 bases between. Germline V lookup: CDR1 SGHAT, CDR2 FQNNGV. CDR3 in amino acids: CASSQEGAGTLRQYF. The CDR3 DNA reads as TGTGCCAGCAGCCAGGAAGGTGCGGGGACTTTACGGCAGTACTTC.

The rearrangement links TRBV19 to TRBJ1-2, with a possible D match to TRBD1 (6 bases). CDR1 and CDR2 (germline): LNHDA, SQIVND (reference sequence). Trimming stripped 6 bases from V and 5 bases from J, with 16 bases between. There are 14 residues in the CDR3. CDR3 sequence (DNA): TGTGCCAGTAGGGATTTAGGGGACAAATATGGCTACACCTTC. Protein product: CASRDLGDKYGYTF. Full variable domain (missing parts from reference TRBV19 and TRBJ1-2): DGGITQSPKYLFRKEGQNVTLSCEQNLNHDAMYWYRQDPGQGLRLIYYSQIVNDFQKGDIAEGYSVSREKKESFPLTVTSAQKNPTAFYLCASRDLGDKYGYTFGSGTRLTVV.

V usage is TRBV11-2 and J usage is TRBJ1-2; D remains ambiguous. V gave up 3 bases and J gave up 4 bases, with 9 bases separating them. The V gene's germline CDR1 is SGHAT and CDR2 FQNNGV. This CDR3 comprises 13 residues. CDR3 DNA: TGTGCCAGCAGCTTTAACGGACTCTATGGCTACACCTTC. It encodes CASSFNGLYGYTF.

This clone has only one observation. The chain joins TRBV19 to TRBJ2-5; a possible D gene is TRBD2 (5 bases). V gave up 5 bases and J gave up 5 bases, with 18 bases separating them. CDR1 and CDR2 from the germline V gene are LNHDA and SQIVND (reference sequence). CDR3 length: 15 residues. This CDR3 reads CASSLVDGEWETQYF. The CDR3 nucleotides are TGTGCCAGTAGTTTGGTCGATGGGGAGTGGGAGACCCAGTACTTC.

The CDR3 spells CASSVGSGLSLVGNEQFF. The CDR3 coding sequence is TGTGCCAGCAGCGTAGGGTCCGGACTATCCTTGGTAGGGAATGAGCAGTTCTTC. The V and J genes are TRBV9 and TRBJ2-1, with TRBD2 as a possible D gene (6 bases). Germline loops: CDR1 SGDLS, CDR2 YYNGEE. This CDR3 is built from 18 residues. The V end lost 0 bases, the J end lost 7 bases, and 23 bases lay between the germline ends.

The chain employs TRBV2 and TRBJ2-2; no clear D. Germline V gives CDR1 SNHLY, CDR2 FYNNEI. The CDR3 extends over 10 amino acids. The V and J ends lost 9 bases and 5 bases respectively, with 4 bases between them. In DNA form, the CDR3 reads TGTGCCAGTAGAACCGGGGAGCTGTTTTTT. Protein sequence: CASRTGELFF.

The rearrangement uses TRBV5-4 and TRBJ1-2, with D maybe TRBD1 (5 bases). The ends were cut back, 5 bases at V and 4 bases at J, with 12 bases in the middle. This CDR3 is 13 amino acids long. Germline CDR1 SGHNT, CDR2 YYREEE (reference sequence). The CDR3 nucleotides are TGTGCCAGCAGTCCAGACAGACTCTATGGCTACACCTTC. Translation gives CASSPDRLYGYTF.

This chain connects TRBV2 to TRBJ2-2; TRBD2 agrees at 7 bases. The CDR3 consists of 16 residues. V trimming: 5 bases; J trimming: 2 bases; junction bases outside the gene matches: 8. Germline V gene sequence: CDR1 SNHLY, CDR2 FYNNEI. In DNA form, the CDR3 reads TGTGCCAGCAGTCCCAGGACTAGTTTAAACACCGGGGAGCTGTTTTTT. This encodes CASSPRTSLNTGELFF.

This clone was picked up a small number of times. The rearrangement joins TRBV18 to TRBJ2-2; D remains ambiguous. From germline, CDR1 is KGHSH and CDR2 LQKENI. The V and J ends lost 1 base and 0 bases respectively, with 9 bases between them. This CDR3 comprises 16 residues. CDR3 protein: CASSPQAHTNTGELFF. CDR3 DNA sequence: TGTGCCAGCTCACCACAGGCCCATACGAACACCGGGGAGCTGTTTTTT.

The chain joins TRBV5-1 to TRBJ2-2, with 14 bases that match TRBD2. Trimming at V came to 0 bases and at J to 5 bases, leaving 3 bases not matched to a gene. Germline CDR1 SGHRS, CDR2 YFSETQ. The CDR3 covers 17 residues. The CDR3 region is CASSLGLAGGPTGELFF. The DNA of the CDR3 is TGCGCCAGCAGCTTGGGACTAGCGGGAGGGCCTACCGGGGAGCTGTTTTTT.

The rearrangement joins TRBV10-3 to TRBJ2-6, with D perhaps matching TRBD1 (5 bases). CDR1 and CDR2 from the germline V gene are ENHRY and SYGVKD. The V end was cut by 2 bases, the J end by 1 base, with 9 bases between. This CDR3 comprises 16 residues. In DNA form, the CDR3 reads TGTGCCATCAGTGAGCAGGGTAGGTCTGGGGCCAACGTCCTGACTTTC. As protein: CAISEQGRSGANVLTF.

The J gene is TRBJ2-2, the V gene TRBV6-1; D may be TRBD2 (6 bases). Trimming shortened V by 7 bases and J by 2 bases, and 14 bases separated the two germline ends. Looked up from germline, CDR1 is MNHNS and CDR2 is SASEGT. The CDR3 is made up of 15 amino acids. CDR3 in amino acids: CASTDAGSNTGELFF. DNA for the CDR3: TGTGCCAGCACCGACGCGGGATCCAACACCGGGGAGCTGTTTTTT.

The V gene is TRBV9, the J gene TRBJ2-5; perhaps TRBD2 as D (6 bases). Trimming removed 3 bases at V and 5 bases at J, with 17 bases between. Germline CDR1 SGDLS, CDR2 YYNGEE. The CDR3 is 15 residues long. The CDR3 bases are TGTGCCAGCAGCGCGGGGACTGCTACCTGGGAGACCCAGTACTTC. This gives the protein CASSAGTATWETQYF.